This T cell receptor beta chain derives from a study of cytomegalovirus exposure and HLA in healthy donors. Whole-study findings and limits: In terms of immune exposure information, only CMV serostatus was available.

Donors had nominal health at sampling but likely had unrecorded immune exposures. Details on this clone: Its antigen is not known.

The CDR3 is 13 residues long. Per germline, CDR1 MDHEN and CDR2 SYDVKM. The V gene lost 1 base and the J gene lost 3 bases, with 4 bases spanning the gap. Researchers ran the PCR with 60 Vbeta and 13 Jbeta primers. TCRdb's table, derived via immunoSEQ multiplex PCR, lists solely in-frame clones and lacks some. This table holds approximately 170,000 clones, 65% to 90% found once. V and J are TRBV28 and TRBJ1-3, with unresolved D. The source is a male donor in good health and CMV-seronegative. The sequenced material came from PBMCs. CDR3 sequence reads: CASSLFGGNTIYF. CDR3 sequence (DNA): TGTGCCAGCAGTTTATTCGGTGGAAACACCATATATTTT.